These 20 T cell receptor beta chains were all obtained from the same sample, sequenced in a study of shared clonotypes between healthy human individuals. The method was immunoSEQ multiplex PCR; TCRdb's version includes in-frame clones alone and lacks a portion of them. The table has approximately 1,000,000 clones, 78% seen once. The sample taken for sequencing was memory CD4+ T cells from PBMCs. Subset defined: CD45RA-negative fraction. These TCRs come from a man between 18 and 29 years old in good health. Some clones in this sample may be carry-over from other donors' samples.

CDR3 DNA: TGCGCCAGCAGCTTGAATTGGGAGGAGGGCTACACCTTC. This translates into CASSLNWEEGYTF. The chain employs TRBV5-1 and TRBJ1-2; D call uncertain. The CDR3 sequence is 13 residues long. Trimming left V 1 base short and J 8 bases short, with 12 bases between. Germline CDR1 SGHRS, CDR2 YFSETQ.

This chain links TRBV10-1 with TRBJ2-1, with a tentative D call TRBD1 (6 bases). The CDR3 extends over 15 amino acids. V was clipped by 0 bases and J by 4 bases, with 10 bases between them. Germline V gives CDR1 WNHNN, CDR2 SYGVQD (reference sequence). The CDR3 nucleotides read TGCGCCAGCAGTGAGTCGGTTACAGGGTACAATGAGCAGTTCTTC. Protein product: CASSESVTGYNEQFF.

The chain is built from TRBV11-2 and TRBJ2-1; unclear D gene. There are 13 residues in the CDR3. Germline-derived CDR1 and CDR2 are SGHAT and FQNNGV. The V end lost 5 bases, the J end lost 12 bases, and 17 bases lay between the germline ends. In nucleotides, the CDR3 is TGTGCCAGCAGCCCACGAGTGGGCCCGGCGCAGTTCTTC. This sequence encodes CASSPRVGPAQFF.

This clone has a count of ten or more. The chain recombines TRBV27 with TRBJ1-2, with 7 nucleotides matching TRBD1. Trimming removed 0 bases from V and 4 bases from J; junction bases left unmatched: 5. The CDR3 totals 15 residues. Germline V lookup: CDR1 MNHEY, CDR2 SMNVEV (reference sequence). CDR3 nucleotide sequence: TGTGCCAGCAGTTTATCGGAAGGGGGCGTCTATGGCTACACCTTC. This translates into CASSLSEGGVYGYTF.

The chain carries TRBV5-6 and TRBJ2-1; maybe TRBD1 (5 bases). V shed 1 base and J shed 4 bases, with 15 bases lying between them. The V gene's germline CDR1 is SGHDT and CDR2 YYEEEE. This CDR3 spans 16 amino acids. CDR3 nucleotides: TGTGCCAGCAGCTTGATTGGCGCGCAGGGTTACAATGAGCAGTTCTTC. This sequence encodes CASSLIGAQGYNEQFF.

This clone appeared once. The chain recombines TRBV28 with TRBJ2-4; 7 nucleotides align to TRBD1. Per germline, CDR1 MDHEN and CDR2 SYDVKM. This CDR3 region has 19 residues. V lost 6 bases and J lost 7; bases outside the gene matches: 24. The CDR3 region is CASRERPVSQGSPWNIQYF. Written as DNA, the CDR3 is TGTGCCAGCAGGGAACGTCCTGTGTCACAGGGGTCTCCCTGGAACATTCAGTACTTC.

The chain recombines TRBV18 with TRBJ2-3; D unresolved. This CDR3 has 15 amino acids. V lost 2 bases and J 4 bases, leaving 13 bases between the germline ends. Germline CDR1 and CDR2: KGHSH and LQKENI. Here the CDR3 DNA reads TGTGCCAGCTCACCAATTGTAGGTTTCGCAGATACGCAGTATTTT. Its protein product is CASSPIVGFADTQYF.

The genes are TRBV14 and TRBJ1-4; TRBD1 might be the D (6 bases). CDR1 SGHDN and CDR2 FVKESK come from the germline V gene. This CDR3 has 15 residues. The V and J ends lost 1 base and 7 bases respectively, with 13 bases between them. The chain's CDR3 is CASSQGGTMAEKLFF. Written as DNA, the CDR3 is TGTGCCAGCAGCCAAGGTGGGACAATGGCTGAAAAACTGTTTTTT.

V and J are TRBV28 and TRBJ1-3, with 12 bases lining up with TRBD1. The CDR3 is 21 residues long. Germline V CDR1 and CDR2: MDHEN, SYDVKM. Trimming took 4 bases from V and 3 from J; bases not matched to a gene: 19. CDR3 coding DNA: TGTGCCAGCAGTTCCTCTGCCCTGAACCGGGGACAGGGGGCTTATGGAAACACCATATATTTT. The encoded protein is CASSSSALNRGQGAYGNTIYF.

The rearrangement links TRBV10-2 to TRBJ2-3; perhaps TRBD1 as D (6 bases). The CDR3 is 15 amino acids. V shed 6 bases and J shed 3 bases, with 16 bases lying between them. Germline V gene data show CDR1 as WSHSY and CDR2 as SAAADI. The CDR3 here is CASRRLGGATDTQYF. CDR3 sequence (DNA): TGCGCCAGCAGACGACTTGGGGGCGCGACAGATACGCAGTATTTT.

The chain is built from TRBV7-3 and TRBJ1-1; D is undetermined. The germline CDR1 and CDR2 sequences are SGHTA and FQGTGA. The germline V and J ends were trimmed by 2 bases and 5 bases, with 9 bases remaining between them. CDR3 length: 13 amino acids. DNA for the CDR3: TGTGCCAGCAGCTTAGAGATGGGGACTGAAGCTTTCTTT. It translates to CASSLEMGTEAFF.

The gene calls are TRBV28 and TRBJ2-7, with D unresolved. From germline, CDR1 is MDHEN and CDR2 SYDVKM. The length of the CDR3 is 12 residues. Trimming left V 7 bases short and J 0 bases short, with 7 bases between. The CDR3 DNA reads TGTGCCAGCACCACAAGCTCCTACGAGCAGTACTTC. Translating it yields CASTTSSYEQYF.

The chain is built from TRBV7-9 and TRBJ1-4; 12 positions match TRBD1. From germline, CDR1 is SEHNR and CDR2 FQNEAQ (reference sequence). Trimming took 3 bases from V and 7 from J; bases not matched to a gene: 6. The CDR3 consists of 16 residues. The CDR3 protein is CASSFPGQGAREKLFF. CDR3 bases: TGTGCCAGCAGCTTCCCGGGACAGGGGGCGCGTGAAAAACTGTTTTTT.

The genes are TRBV28 and TRBJ2-5; TRBD2 matches 8 bases. Germline loops: CDR1 MDHEN, CDR2 SYDVKM. This CDR3 is built from 14 residues. V lost 6 bases to trimming and J lost 5 bases; unmatched junction nucleotides: 8. The CDR3 nucleotides are TGTGCCAGCAGGCCCAGCGGGAGTTGGGAGACCCAGTACTTC. Its protein is CASRPSGSWETQYF.

The chain employs TRBV7-8 and TRBJ2-2; TRBD2 agrees at 7 bases. The V segment lost 1 base and the J segment 5 bases; nucleotides outside the gene matches: 7. This CDR3 has 16 amino acids. Germline lookup yields CDR1 SGHVS and CDR2 FQNEAQ. CDR3 sequence: CASSLGVSGLTGELFF. The CDR3 DNA is TGTGCCAGCAGCTTAGGGGTTAGCGGGTTGACCGGGGAGCTGTTTTTT. Full variable domain (rest looked up from reference TRBV7-8 and TRBJ2-2): GAGVSQSPRYKVAKRGQDVALRCDPISGHVSLFWYQQALGQGPEFLTYFQNEAQLDKSGLPSDRFFAERPEGSVSTLKIQRTQQEDSAVYLCASSLGVSGLTGELFFGEGSRLTVL.

The gene calls are TRBV19 and TRBJ2-7; 8 bases fit TRBD1. CDR1 is LNHDA and CDR2 is SQIVND in the germline V gene (reference sequence). Trimming cost V 6 bases and J 0 bases; bases outside gene matches: 4. The CDR3 sequence is 14 residues long. The CDR3 nucleotides read TGTGCCAGTAGGCCAGACAGGGGCTCCTACGAGCAGTACTTC. Encoded protein: CASRPDRGSYEQYF.

J is TRBJ1-2 and V is TRBV28, with TRBD1 identical over 10 bases. The CDR3 loop spans 14 amino acids. The junction had 8 bases not matched to a gene; V was cut back by 6 bases and J by 7 bases. The germline CDR1 and CDR2 sequences are MDHEN and SYDVKM. The CDR3 DNA reads as TGTGCCAGCAGCCCAGCAGACAGGGGGCGTGGCTACACCTTC. This codes for CASSPADRGRGYTF.

The gene calls are TRBV4-1 and TRBJ2-7; 9 nucleotides agree with TRBD1. Per germline, CDR1 MGHRA and CDR2 YSYEKL. The CDR3 contains 16 residues. Trimming cost V 1 base and J 1 base; bases outside gene matches: 5. CDR3: CASSQALGTGSYEQYF. For the CDR3, the DNA is TGCGCCAGCAGCCAAGCGCTGGGGACAGGGTCCTACGAGCAGTACTTC.

This chain uses TRBV18 with TRBJ1-5; D not resolved. Trimming left V 2 bases short and J 2 bases short, with 10 bases between. This CDR3 region has 15 residues. Germline CDR1 is KGHSH and CDR2 is LQKENI. The CDR3 sequence is CASSPSGLRNQPQHF. In DNA, the CDR3 is TGTGCCAGCTCACCAAGCGGGTTACGCAATCAGCCCCAGCATTTT. Using reference TRBV18 and TRBJ1-5 for the parts outside the CDR3, the full variable domain is NAGVMQNPRHLVRRRGQEARLRCSPMKGHSHVYWYRQLPEEGLKFMVYLQKENIIDESGMPKERFSAEFPKEGPSILRIQQVVRGDSAAYFCASSPSGLRNQPQHFGDGTRLSIL.

V and J are TRBV9 and TRBJ2-7; 12 bases match TRBD2. V lost 4 bases to trimming and J lost 13 bases; unmatched junction nucleotides: 9. From germline, CDR1 is SGDLS and CDR2 YYNGEE. CDR3 length: 13 residues. The CDR3 nucleotides are TGTGCCAGCAGCCCCCGGACTAGCGGGGTCGTATACTTC. This codes for CASSPRTSGVVYF. The full variable domain, its missing parts supplied by reference TRBV9 and TRBJ2-7, is DSGVTQTPKHLITATGQRVTLRCSPRSGDLSVYWYQQSLDQGLQFLIQYYNGEERAKGNILERFSAQQFPDLHSELNLSSLELGDSALYFCASSPRTSGVVYFGPGTRLTVT.